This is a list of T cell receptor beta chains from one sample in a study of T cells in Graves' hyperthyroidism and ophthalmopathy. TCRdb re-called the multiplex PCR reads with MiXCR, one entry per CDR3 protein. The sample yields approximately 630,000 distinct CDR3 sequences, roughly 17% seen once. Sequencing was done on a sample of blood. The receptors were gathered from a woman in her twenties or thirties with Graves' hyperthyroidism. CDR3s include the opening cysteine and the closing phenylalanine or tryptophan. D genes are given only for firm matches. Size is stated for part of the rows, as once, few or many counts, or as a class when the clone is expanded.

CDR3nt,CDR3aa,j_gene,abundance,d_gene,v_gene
TGTGCCAGCAGCCGCACTAGCGGAAGGGCCGAGCAGTACTTC,CASSRTSGRAEQYF,TRBJ2-7,NA,TRBD2,TRBV5-4
TGCGCCAGCAGCTTGCTCCCGGATGAGCAGTTCTTC,CASSLLPDEQFF,TRBJ2-1,many,NA,TRBV5-1
TGTGCCAGCAGTTTTCGAGGGACGGTGGGGCATGGCTACACCTTC,CASSFRGTVGHGYTF,TRBJ1-2,NA,NA,TRBV28
TGTGCCAGCAATACACCCACTGGAAACACCATATATTTT,CASNTPTGNTIYF,TRBJ1-3,few,NA,TRBV6-1
TGTGCCAGTAGTATTAGCGGGACGAAACTTGTCTACGAGCAGTACTTC,CASSISGTKLVYEQYF,TRBJ2-7,few,TRBD2,TRBV19
TGTGCCAGCAGCTATCAGGGGGCCCCTAATCAGCCCCAGCATTTT,CASSYQGAPNQPQHF,TRBJ1-5,NA,TRBD1,TRBV7-2
TGCAGTGCTAGAGCGACAGATAATCAGCCCCAGCATTTT,CSARATDNQPQHF,TRBJ1-5,NA,NA,TRBV20-1
TGTGCCAGCAAACAAAGCGGGCAGCTACTGGGCTACACCTTC,CASKQSGQLLGYTF,TRBJ1-2,few,NA,TRBV6-2/TRBV6-3
TGCAGTGCTAGTAGCACCGGGACTAGCGGGAGGTCATACTCCTACGAGCAGTACTTC,CSASSTGTSGRSYSYEQYF,TRBJ2-7,NA,TRBD2,TRBV20-1
TGTGCCAGCAGTGACAGGGCTAGCTCTGGGGCCAACGTCCTGACTTTC,CASSDRASSGANVLTF,TRBJ2-6,few,NA,TRBV2
TGTGCCAGCAGCTCCCTCCGGGAGGGCCGTAATTCACCCCTCCACTTT,CASSSLREGRNSPLHF,TRBJ1-6,NA,NA,TRBV6-2/TRBV6-3
TGTGCCAGCCGCCCCTCAGCGGGAGTACGGAATACGCAGTATTTT,CASRPSAGVRNTQYF,TRBJ2-3,many,TRBD2,TRBV7-2
TGCAGTGTTCAGGAGGACCAAGAGACCCAGTACTTC,CSVQEDQETQYF,TRBJ2-5,many,NA,TRBV20-1
TGTGCCAGCAGCCCCTGGACAGGGGGTGAGGATACGCAGTATTTT,CASSPWTGGEDTQYF,TRBJ2-3,many,TRBD1,TRBV7-3
TGCAGCGTTGAGTGGGAGGGGGCTGCAGATACGCAGTATTTT,CSVEWEGAADTQYF,TRBJ2-3,many,NA,TRBV29-1
TGTGCCAGCAGTTTGGGGGGCGGAGAGACCCAGTACTTC,CASSLGGGETQYF,TRBJ2-5,many,NA,TRBV5-1
TGTGCCACCAGCAGGCCCCCTGGGGGTGAAAAACTGTTTTTT,CATSRPPGGEKLFF,TRBJ1-4,few,NA,TRBV15